This T cell receptor (beta chain) was obtained from a study of CD8+ T cells in alopecia areata. Study information: The tofacitinib course ran for 6 to 18 months and was followed by 6 months off drug. The study, taken as a whole, reports: More clonal than normal scalp was lesional scalp, particularly alopecia totalis/universalis. The study also sequences resident alphabeta T cells of normal skin in scalp samples.

The CDR3 extends over 15 amino acids. Germline loops: CDR1 MGHDK, CDR2 SYGVNS. J lost 4 bases, V lost 1 base, and 7 bases had no gene match. A remark on this clone: What it binds is not known.

Alopecia areata patients provided lesional scalp punch biopsies and peripheral blood, both collected for the study. cDNA serving as the sequencing template came from extracted, reverse transcribed RNA. TCRdb's copy holds only in-frame clones and misses some; the assay was immunoSEQ multiplex PCR. The sample contains approximately 65,000 clones, more than 40% of which appear only once. The receptor comes from a human donor with alopecia areata. The V and J genes are TRBV25-1 and TRBJ2-7; 7 bases agree with TRBD2. The sequences come from CD8+ T cells sorted from blood, collected at week 0. The CDR3: CASSESGTGGYEQYF. In nucleotides, the CDR3 is TGTGCCAGCAGTGAATCGGGGACGGGGGGTTACGAGCAGTACTTC.